This TCR beta chain originates from a study of T-cell reconstitution after alpha-beta-depleted transplantation in children. It was with unique molecular identifiers that the TCRbeta library was prepared. MiXCR, applied by TCRdb to the PCR reads, yields one record per CDR3 protein. The profile covers 700,000 or so distinct CDR3 sequences, with roughly 13% appearing a single time and 0.79% taken by the ten largest. The CDR3 extends over 16 amino acids. CDR1 KGHSH and CDR2 LQKENI come from the germline V gene. The J segment lost 9 bases and the V segment lost 0 bases, leaving 9 bases of the junction unmatched. This clonotype occurred a few times.

This specimen consisted of PBMCs, obtained before TCRalphabeta/CD19-depleted stem cell transplant. The chain links TRBV18 to TRBJ2-1; 9 bases are shared with TRBD2. This TCR was recovered from a girl aged 2-9 years with congenital amegakaryocytic thrombocytopenia, due to receive a stem cell transplant. CDR3 sequence reads: CASSPPRLAGLSEQFF. Here the CDR3 DNA reads TGTGCCAGCTCACCACCTAGGCTAGCGGGATTAAGTGAGCAGTTCTTC.